This T cell receptor (beta chain) was sequenced in a study of T cell responses to AZD1222 COVID-19 vaccine. The method was immunoSEQ multiplex PCR; TCRdb's version includes in-frame clones alone and lacks a portion of them. The sample table sets out about 140,000 clones. The TCR was taken from an adult in good health. The sequencing input was peripheral blood.

The CDR3 bases are TGTGCCAGTAGTCCCCGGACAGACACTGAAGCTTTCTTT. This codes for CASSPRTDTEAFF. The gene calls are TRBV19 and TRBJ1-1, with D possibly being TRBD1 (6 bases). Germline CDR1 LNHDA, CDR2 SQIVND (reference sequence). The V and J ends lost 5 bases and 3 bases respectively, with 10 bases between them. The CDR3 has 13 residues.